A single sample is the source of the 18 T cell receptor beta chains below, sequenced in a study of beta chain features in type 1 diabetes. The sequenced template was cDNA made from the entire isolated RNA. Sequencing used immunoSEQ multiplex PCR; TCRdb keeps in-frame clones, though not all of them. Of 400,000 to 450,000 clones listed, approximately 15% are singletons. Sequenced material: naive CD4+ T cells from blood. The receptor source for this set is a young man in good health.

The chain is built from TRBV7-2 and TRBJ2-1; TRBD2 matches 10 bases. V was pared by 2 bases and J by 8 bases, with 3 bases of the junction left unmatched. Germline values: CDR1 SGHTA, CDR2 FQGNSA. The CDR3 is 14 residues long. Here the CDR3 DNA reads TGTGCCAGCAGCTTAATCCTAGCGGGAGATGAGCAGTTCTTC. It is translated as CASSLILAGDEQFF.

This clone was counted only a few times. The J gene is TRBJ1-1, the V gene TRBV30, with 10 nucleotides matching TRBD1. Trimming cost V 2 bases and J 5 bases; bases outside gene matches: 2. Germline CDR1 and CDR2: GTSNPN and SVGIG (reference sequence). The CDR3 runs to 13 residues. The CDR3 DNA is TGTGCCTGGAGTTCGGACAGGGGGACTGAAGCTTTCTTT. Its protein is CAWSSDRGTEAFF.

The V gene is TRBV9, the J gene TRBJ2-2, with D perhaps matching TRBD1 or TRBD2 (6 bases each). From germline, CDR1 is SGDLS and CDR2 YYNGEE. CDR3 length: 18 residues. V lost 0 bases to trimming and J lost 0 bases, with 15 bases between them. The CDR3 DNA is TGTGCCAGCAGCGTAGATTCCCCGGGGGCCGCGAACACCGGGGAGCTGTTTTTT. This sequence encodes CASSVDSPGAANTGELFF.

The chain joins TRBV15 to TRBJ2-6; a possible D gene is TRBD1 (5 bases). CDR1 is LNHNV, CDR2 YYDKDF, per germline (reference sequence). The V end was cut by 0 bases, the J end by 2 bases, with 11 bases between. The CDR3 is 17 residues long. CDR3 sequence: CATSRDPPGTGANVLTF. CDR3 coding DNA: TGTGCCACCAGCAGAGATCCCCCAGGGACTGGGGCCAACGTCCTGACTTTC.

The rearrangement links TRBV28 to TRBJ2-7; 8 nucleotides align to TRBD1. Germline CDR1 MDHEN, CDR2 SYDVKM. Unmatched junction bases numbered 6, after V lost 10 bases and J lost 4 bases. CDR3 length: 12 residues. The CDR3 DNA sequence: TGTGCCACCTCCCAGGGGGCTTACGAGCAGTACGTC. It is translated as CATSQGAYEQYV.

This clone was counted between two and nine times. The CDR3, as DNA: TGTGCCAGCAGTGGAAACACCATATATTTT. Residues: CASSGNTIYF. This chain connects TRBV7-2 to TRBJ1-3; D is uncertain. Trimming took off 6 bases at V and 3 bases at J, with 0 bases between the two ends. The CDR3 has 10 residues. The germline CDR1 and CDR2 sequences are SGHTA and FQGNSA.

This clone appeared a few times. The chain recombines TRBV7-9 with TRBJ2-3; D gene unclear. The V end lost 2 bases, the J end lost 5 bases, and 8 bases lay between the germline ends. CDR3 length: 13 residues. Germline CDR1 is SEHNR and CDR2 is FQNEAQ (reference sequence). Here the CDR3 DNA reads TGTGCCAGCAGCTTAAAGGCCGTAGATACGCAGTATTTT. Translated, it gives CASSLKAVDTQYF.

The chain carries TRBV6-5 and TRBJ1-2, with 8 bases fitting TRBD1. The trim removed 6 bases at V and 8 bases at J, leaving 5 bases unmatched. The CDR3 length is 12 residues. Germline CDR1 is MNHEY and CDR2 is SVGAGI. Here the CDR3 DNA reads TGTGCCAGCAGAGGACAGGGAGGAGGCTACACCTTC. Amino acids: CASRGQGGGYTF.

The V and J genes are TRBV15 and TRBJ1-2; D gene ambiguous. The CDR3 covers 13 residues. Germline V gene data show CDR1 as LNHNV and CDR2 as YYDKDF (reference sequence). V lost 4 bases, J lost 6 bases, and 12 bases lay in between. This CDR3 is CATSISRTDGYTF. CDR3 in DNA: TGTGCCACCAGCATTTCCCGGACGGATGGCTACACCTTC.

This clone occurred a few times. The V gene is TRBV19, the J gene TRBJ2-1, with 9 bases lining up with TRBD2. The germline gives CDR1 LNHDA, CDR2 SQIVND (reference sequence). The CDR3 consists of 15 residues. The V and J ends lost 7 bases and 8 bases, in that order; junction bases with no gene match: 12. The CDR3 reads CASKTSGSKFDEQFF. CDR3 in DNA: TGTGCCAGTAAGACTAGCGGATCAAAATTTGATGAGCAGTTCTTC.

This clone was seen a handful of times. The rearrangement joins TRBV28 to TRBJ2-1, with TRBD2 identical over 8 bases. The V and J ends lost 5 bases and 4 bases, in that order; junction bases with no gene match: 16. This CDR3 contains 18 residues. Germline V gives CDR1 MDHEN, CDR2 SYDVKM. The CDR3 region has the DNA TGTGCCAGCAGTGGCCCTTCGGCGGGAGGCCCCCTATACAATGAGCAGTTCTTC. This codes for CASSGPSAGGPLYNEQFF.

This clone was observed a handful of times. V usage is TRBV7-9 and J usage is TRBJ2-3, with unresolved D. This CDR3 has 14 amino acids. Germline V gives CDR1 SEHNR, CDR2 FQNEAQ (reference sequence). V shed 3 bases and J shed 0 bases, with 7 bases lying between them. The CDR3 loop reads CASSLTPSTDTQYF. The CDR3 nucleotides read TGTGCCAGCAGCTTGACACCTAGCACAGATACGCAGTATTTT. Supplemented by reference TRBV7-9 and TRBJ2-3, the full variable domain reads DTGVSQNPRHKITKRGQNVTFRCDPISEHNRLYWYRQTLGQGPEFLTYFQNEAQLEKSRLLSDRFSAERPKGSFSTLEIQRTEQGDSAMYLCASSLTPSTDTQYFGPGTRLTVL.

This clone was counted only a few times. This chain uses TRBV29-1 with TRBJ1-5; 8 bases are a match to TRBD1. The CDR3 spans 13 residues. CDR1 is SQVTM and CDR2 is ANQGSEA in the germline V gene. Unmatched junction bases numbered 4, after V lost 6 bases and J lost 3 bases. The CDR3 sequence is CSVRQGYNQPQHF. CDR3 DNA sequence: TGCAGCGTGAGACAGGGGTACAATCAGCCCCAGCATTTT.

This clone was seen a handful of times. This chain connects TRBV6-5 to TRBJ2-3; D not certain. Germline CDR1 is MNHEY and CDR2 is SVGAGI. The CDR3 sequence is 14 residues long. V lost 6 bases to trimming and J lost 1 base, with 11 bases between them. The CDR3 here is CASRPAVGTDTQYF. As DNA, the CDR3 is TGTGCCAGCAGGCCCGCGGTCGGCACAGATACGCAGTATTTT.

The sample holds a few counts of this clone. The chain links TRBV7-2 to TRBJ2-3, with TRBD2 matching over 11 bases. Germline V gene lookup returns CDR1 SGHTA and CDR2 FQGNSA. V lost 2 bases and J lost 6; bases outside the gene matches: 10. There are 17 residues in the CDR3. The CDR3 region has the DNA TGTGCCAGCAGCTTAATGGCTAGCGGGGGGACAGGGGATACGCAGTATTTT. It encodes CASSLMASGGTGDTQYF.

This clone was detected a few times. One end of the junction varies from germline; a read error may be responsible. This chain links TRBV7-2 with TRBJ2-3; 7 bases are a match to TRBD2. The CDR3 length is 14 residues. The germline V gene has CDR1 SGHTA and CDR2 FQGNSA. The DNA for the CDR3 is TGTGCCAGCAGCCTAGCGGTTTTCACAGATACGCAGTATTTT. Protein: CASSLAVFTDTQYF.

The chain carries TRBV6-5 and TRBJ2-5, with 8 nucleotides matching TRBD1. V trimming: 2 bases; J trimming: 1 base; junction bases outside the gene matches: 3. The germline gives CDR1 MNHEY, CDR2 SVGAGI. The CDR3 length is 15 residues. DNA for the CDR3: TGTGCCAGCAGTTACGCAGGGGGCTTCCAAGAGACCCAGTACTTC. Amino acids: CASSYAGGFQETQYF.

The rearrangement uses TRBV4-2 and TRBJ1-2, with TRBD1 identical over 7 bases. The CDR3 consists of 15 residues. The junction had 7 bases not matched to a gene; V was cut back by 1 base and J by 5 bases. Germline loops: CDR1 LGHNA, CDR2 YNFKEQ. CDR3 sequence: CASSQVGTVTYGYTF. DNA of the CDR3: TGTGCCAGCAGCCAAGTTGGGACAGTCACTTATGGCTACACCTTC.